This TCR beta chain was observed in a study of T cells expressing NK-cell markers. TCRdb re-called the 5' RACE reads; every CDR3 protein appears as one record, without DNA. Its table lists some 110,000 distinct CDR3 sequences. Germline V gene sequence: CDR1 LNHDA, CDR2 SQIVND (reference sequence). This CDR3 comprises 16 residues. The chain employs TRBV19 and TRBJ1-6; the TRBD1 assignment by TCRdb is unverifiable without DNA. The sample consisted of blood T cells: a sorted CD56 or NKG2C T cell subset, CD4+ or CD8+ T cells, or bulk PBMC T cells (not recorded which). The clonotype comes from a woman aged 18-70 years in good health. CDR3 sequence reads: CASSINYRGQDSPLHF.